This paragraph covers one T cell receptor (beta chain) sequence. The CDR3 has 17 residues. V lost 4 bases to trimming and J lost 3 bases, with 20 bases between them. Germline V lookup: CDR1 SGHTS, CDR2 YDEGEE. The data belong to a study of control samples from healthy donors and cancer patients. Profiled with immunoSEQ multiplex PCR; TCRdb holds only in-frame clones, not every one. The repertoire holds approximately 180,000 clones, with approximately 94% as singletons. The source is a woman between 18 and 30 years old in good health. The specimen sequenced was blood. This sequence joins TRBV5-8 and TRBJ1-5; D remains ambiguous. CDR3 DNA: TGTGCCAGCAGCAGAGGAGGGAGGCGTCCCCTCAATCAGCCCCAGCATTTT. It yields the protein CASSRGGRRPLNQPQHF.